These 27 T cell receptor beta chains were sequenced from one sample in a study of blood T cell repertoires in COVID-19. TCRdb's table, derived via immunoSEQ multiplex PCR, lists solely in-frame clones and lacks some. The sample holds 110,000 or so clones, about 90% seen once. Sequencing was performed on peripheral blood. The receptors stem from a woman aged 45-65 years with acute or convalescent COVID-19.

In nucleotides, the CDR3 is TGTGCCAGCAGTCTTGGTCAGGGAGGCGGCTACACCTTC. It encodes CASSLGQGGGYTF. The chain combines TRBV6-5 with TRBJ1-2; perhaps TRBD1 as D (5 bases). Germline lookup yields CDR1 MNHEY and CDR2 SVGAGI. V shed 5 bases and J shed 8 bases, with 15 bases lying between them. The CDR3 is 13 residues long.

The J gene is TRBJ2-1, the V gene TRBV18, with 11 bases identical to TRBD1. CDR1 and CDR2 (germline): KGHSH, LQKENI. The ends lost 1 base at V and 7 bases at J; junction bases unmatched: 9. The CDR3 spans 17 residues. CDR3 amino acids: CASSPRISRDRGNEQFF. For the CDR3, the DNA is TGTGCCAGCTCACCACGGATCTCCCGGGACAGGGGGAATGAGCAGTTCTTC.

V gene TRBV5-6 combines with J gene TRBJ2-1, with TRBD1 matching 8 bases. CDR1 and CDR2 (germline): SGHDT, YYEEEE. The CDR3 is 17 amino acids. The junction had 9 bases not matched to a gene; V was cut back by 0 bases and J by 4 bases. CDR3 amino acids: CASSLGRAGGLYNEQFF. CDR3 in DNA: TGTGCCAGCAGCTTGGGGCGGGCAGGGGGCTTATACAATGAGCAGTTCTTC.

The CDR3 spells CASSNTAGANVLTF. The CDR3 nucleotides read TGCGCCAGCAGCAATACAGCTGGGGCCAACGTCCTGACTTTC. The chain joins TRBV5-1 to TRBJ2-6; D is unresolved. The CDR3 has 14 amino acids. The V gene's germline CDR1 is SGHRS and CDR2 YFSETQ. V shed 4 bases and J shed 2 bases, with 7 bases lying between them.

This clone showed up just a few times. This chain uses TRBV6-5 with TRBJ2-5, with D perhaps matching TRBD2 (6 bases). Germline lookup yields CDR1 MNHEY and CDR2 SVGAGI. Trimming removed 2 bases at V and 3 bases at J, with 10 bases between. This CDR3 spans 14 amino acids. DNA for the CDR3: TGTGCCAGCAGTTACGGGACTGCTGAAGAGACCCAGTACTTC. Residues: CASSYGTAEETQYF.

V and J are TRBV19 and TRBJ1-5; D possibly corresponds to TRBD1 (5 bases). Per the germline V gene, CDR1 is LNHDA and CDR2 is SQIVND (reference sequence). The CDR3 spans 16 residues. Trimming left V 2 bases short and J 1 base short, with 12 bases between. CDR3: CASSISGGVSNQPQHF. The DNA for the CDR3 is TGTGCCAGTAGTATATCGGGGGGGGTAAGCAATCAGCCCCAGCATTTT.

This chain joins TRBV6-1 and TRBJ1-1, with D perhaps matching TRBD1 (6 bases). V lost 1 base to trimming and J lost 4 bases, with 19 bases between them. From germline, CDR1 is MNHNS and CDR2 SASEGT. The CDR3 totals 17 residues. The CDR3 DNA reads as TGTGCCAGCAGTGAAGGCTATGAGACAGGTCCCCCCACTGAAGCTTTCTTT. Its translation: CASSEGYETGPPTEAFF.

The chain uses TRBV9 and TRBJ2-7; 7 bases line up with TRBD2. This CDR3 region has 15 residues. In germline, CDR1 is SGDLS, CDR2 YYNGEE. The V gene end was trimmed by 4 bases and the J gene end by 5 bases; junction bases not matched to a gene: 12. The CDR3 coding sequence is TGTGCCAGCAGCTTCCGGATCGGGGGGACCGACGAGCAGTACTTC. Protein sequence: CASSFRIGGTDEQYF.

This clone was counted once. The chain is built from TRBV2 and TRBJ1-5, with D possibly being TRBD1 (6 bases). V lost 5 bases, J lost 11 bases, and 16 bases lay in between. CDR3 length equals 13 residues. In germline, CDR1 is SNHLY, CDR2 FYNNEI. CDR3 in amino acids: CASSQNIRDTQHF. DNA of the CDR3: TGTGCCAGCAGTCAGAACATTCGGGACACCCAGCATTTT.

The CDR3 coding sequence is TGTGCCAGCAGTCGTTTGAGTTCACCCCTCCACTTT. Its translation: CASSRLSSPLHF. This chain uses TRBV6-2 or TRBV6-3 with TRBJ1-6; no reliable D call. Germline CDR1 and CDR2: MNHEY and SVGEGT. V lost 5 bases and J 9 bases, leaving 8 bases between the germline ends. There are 12 residues in the CDR3.

V usage is TRBV4-1 and J usage is TRBJ1-4, with 7 bases matching TRBD1. Unmatched junction bases numbered 13, after V lost 3 bases and J lost 3 bases. This CDR3 contains 18 residues. CDR1 and CDR2 from the germline V gene are MGHRA and YSYEKL. Here the CDR3 reads CASSQVQGRAMANEKLFF. CDR3 in DNA: TGCGCCAGCAGCCAGGTACAGGGGCGGGCCATGGCTAATGAAAAACTGTTTTTT.

Note on this clone: The sample carries other DNA sequences with the same CDR3. The gene calls are TRBV7-9 and TRBJ1-1; D is unclear. The germline V gene has CDR1 SEHNR and CDR2 FQNEAQ (reference sequence). The V gene lost 0 bases and the J gene lost 2 bases, with 7 bases spanning the gap. The CDR3 is 14 amino acids. The CDR3 DNA reads as TGTGCCAGCAGCTTAGCAGGGAGTAACACTGAAGCTTTCTTT. Amino acids: CASSLAGSNTEAFF.

The genes are TRBV2 and TRBJ1-5, with D possibly being TRBD1 (6 bases). Deletions cut 3 bases from V and 0 bases from J, with 18 bases between. The CDR3 totals 18 residues. Germline CDR1 and CDR2: SNHLY and FYNNEI. CDR3 residues: CASSEYLDSVYSNQPQHF. As DNA, the CDR3 is TGTGCCAGCAGTGAGTATTTGGACAGTGTCTATAGCAATCAGCCCCAGCATTTT.

Only a few counts were recorded for this clone. V usage is TRBV7-9 and J usage is TRBJ2-7; 7 bases match TRBD1. The CDR3 extends over 14 amino acids. Germline V CDR1 and CDR2: SEHNR, FQNEAQ (reference sequence). V shed 4 bases and J 5 bases; nucleotides not matched to a gene: 8. CDR3 in DNA: TGTGCCAGCAGCTCAAATAACAGGGGCCACGAGCAGTACTTC. Translation gives CASSSNNRGHEQYF.

This clone showed up just once. This chain links TRBV6-5 with TRBJ2-7, with D possibly matching TRBD1 (6 bases). The germline V gene encodes CDR1 MNHEY and CDR2 SVGAGI. The CDR3 spans 11 residues. The V end was cut by 5 bases, the J end by 9 bases, with 11 bases between. The CDR3 sequence: CASSQGLRQYF. In nucleotides, the CDR3 is TGTGCCAGCAGTCAGGGGTTGAGGCAGTACTTC.

The rearrangement links TRBV10-3 to TRBJ1-6, with D tentatively TRBD1 (6 bases). Deletions cut 5 bases from V and 10 bases from J, with 15 bases between. Germline CDR1 reads ENHRY; CDR2 reads SYGVKD. This CDR3 region has 14 residues. This CDR3 reads CAISPNREESPLHF. CDR3 nucleotides: TGTGCCATCAGTCCAAACAGGGAAGAATCACCCCTCCACTTT.

This chain links TRBV5-4 with TRBJ2-7; TRBD2 is a possible D gene (6 bases). Germline lookup yields CDR1 SGHNT and CDR2 YYREEE (reference sequence). The CDR3 runs 14 residues. V was trimmed by 4 bases and J by 5 bases, leaving 16 bases between them. The CDR3 protein is CASSLRGIEDEQYF. In DNA, the CDR3 is TGTGCCAGCAGCCTGCGGGGTATCGAAGACGAGCAGTACTTC.

The chain is built from TRBV29-1 and TRBJ2-5, with TRBD2 matching over 9 bases. This CDR3 comprises 15 residues. Germline loops: CDR1 SQVTM, CDR2 ANQGSEA. With 4 bases clipped from V and 4 bases from J, the junction kept 10 bases outside the gene matches. As DNA, the CDR3 is TGCAGCGTTGTAGCCCTAGCGGGACTGGGAGAGACCCAGTACTTC. This translates into CSVVALAGLGETQYF.

CDR3 coding DNA: TGTGCCAGCAGCTTAGGAGGGACAGGGCTCTACGAGCAGTACTTC. The encoded protein is CASSLGGTGLYEQYF. This rearrangement joins TRBV7-2 to TRBJ2-7, with 9 bases lining up with TRBD1. CDR3 length equals 15 residues. V was clipped by 1 base and J by 3 bases; unmatched bases: 4. Germline CDR1 and CDR2: SGHTA and FQGNSA.

This clone was observed a single time. The J gene is TRBJ2-7, the V gene TRBV24-1; the match to TRBD1 covers 11 bases. The CDR3 spans 14 residues. The germline V gene encodes CDR1 KGHDR and CDR2 SFDVKD. V gave up 4 bases and J gave up 2 bases; unmatched junction bases: 0. The CDR3 DNA is TGTGCCACCAGTGAGGGACAGGGGGCCTACGAGCAGTACTTC. Protein product: CATSEGQGAYEQYF.

V is TRBV30 and J is TRBJ2-2; D is undetermined. V lost 2 bases and J 10 bases, leaving 8 bases between the germline ends. The CDR3 totals 11 residues. Germline V CDR1 and CDR2: GTSNPN, SVGIG (reference sequence). Written as DNA, the CDR3 is TGTGCCTGGAGTTTACGGGTGGAGCTGTTTTTT. This translates into CAWSLRVELFF. The full variable domain, in which reference TRBV30 and TRBJ2-2 provide the parts outside the CDR3, is SQTIHQWPATLVQPVGSPLSLECTVEGTSNPNLYWYRQAAGRGLQLLFYSVGIGQISSEVPQNLSASRPQDRQFILSSKKLLLSDSGFYLCAWSLRVELFFGEGSRLTVL.

As for this clone: The junction differs from germline at one of its ends, possibly a read error. This sequence joins TRBV6-5 and TRBJ1-2; 7 positions agree with TRBD1. From germline, CDR1 is MNHEY and CDR2 SVGAGI. CDR3 length equals 11 residues. The CDR3 is CASSRDGTAIF. DNA for the CDR3: TGTGCCAGCAGTCGGGACGGGACAGCTATTTTC.

The chain is built from TRBV7-9 and TRBJ2-7; D uncertain. CDR1 is SEHNR and CDR2 is FQNEAQ in the germline V gene (reference sequence). This CDR3 is 13 amino acids long. The V and J ends lost 5 bases and 0 bases respectively, with 8 bases between them. This chain's CDR3 is CASSLAHSYEQYF. The CDR3 coding sequence is TGTGCCAGCAGCCTGGCCCACTCCTACGAGCAGTACTTC.

The rearrangement joins TRBV2 to TRBJ1-2; possibly TRBD1 for D (5 bases). CDR1 SNHLY and CDR2 FYNNEI come from the germline V gene. This CDR3 contains 11 residues. V was pared by 6 bases and J by 13 bases, with 15 bases between. The CDR3 nucleotides are TGTGCCAGCAGCCGAACGGGGGACGGCACCTTC. Translating it yields CASSRTGDGTF.

J is TRBJ1-1 and V is TRBV6-5; no definite D call. CDR3 length: 12 amino acids. In germline, CDR1 is MNHEY, CDR2 SVGAGI. Trimming left V 5 bases short and J 0 bases short, with 4 bases between. The CDR3 bases are TGTGCCAGCAGTACTATGAACACTGAAGCTTTCTTT. Translation: CASSTMNTEAFF.

The V call is TRBV28, the J call TRBJ2-5; D might be TRBD2 (6 bases). Germline V gives CDR1 MDHEN, CDR2 SYDVKM. V was pared by 7 bases and J by 4 bases, with 13 bases between. The CDR3 runs 13 residues. DNA for the CDR3: TGTGCCAGCATTCCTTTGGGAGGAGAGACCCAGTACTTC. Amino acids: CASIPLGGETQYF.

This clone was counted once. The genes are TRBV4-1 and TRBJ2-7; tentative D call: TRBD2 (5 bases). CDR3 length equals 16 residues. The V end was cut by 2 bases, the J end by 2 bases, with 16 bases between. Germline V gene sequence: CDR1 MGHRA, CDR2 YSYEKL. The CDR3 region has the DNA TGCGCCAGCAGCCAAACCTTACTAGTTTCGCCCTACGAGCAGTACTTC. The encoded protein is CASSQTLLVSPYEQYF.